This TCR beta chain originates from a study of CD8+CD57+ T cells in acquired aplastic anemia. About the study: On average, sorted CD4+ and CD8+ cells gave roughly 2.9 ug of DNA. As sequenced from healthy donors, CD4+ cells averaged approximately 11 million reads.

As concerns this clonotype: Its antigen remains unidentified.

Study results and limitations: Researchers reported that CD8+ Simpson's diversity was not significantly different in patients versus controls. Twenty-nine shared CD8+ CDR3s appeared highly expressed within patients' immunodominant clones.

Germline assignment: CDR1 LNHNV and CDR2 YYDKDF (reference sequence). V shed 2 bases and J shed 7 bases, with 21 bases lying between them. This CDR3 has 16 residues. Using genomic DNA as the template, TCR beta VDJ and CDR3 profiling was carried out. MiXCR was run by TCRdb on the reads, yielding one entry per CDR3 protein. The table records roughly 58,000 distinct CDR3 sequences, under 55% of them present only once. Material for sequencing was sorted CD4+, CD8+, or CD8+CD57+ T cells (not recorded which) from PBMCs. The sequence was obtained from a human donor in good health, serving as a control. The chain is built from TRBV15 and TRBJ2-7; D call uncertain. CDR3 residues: CATSRFDTLSTEEQYF. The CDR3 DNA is TGTGCCACCAGCAGATTCGACACGCTCTCGACGGAAGAGCAGTACTTC.